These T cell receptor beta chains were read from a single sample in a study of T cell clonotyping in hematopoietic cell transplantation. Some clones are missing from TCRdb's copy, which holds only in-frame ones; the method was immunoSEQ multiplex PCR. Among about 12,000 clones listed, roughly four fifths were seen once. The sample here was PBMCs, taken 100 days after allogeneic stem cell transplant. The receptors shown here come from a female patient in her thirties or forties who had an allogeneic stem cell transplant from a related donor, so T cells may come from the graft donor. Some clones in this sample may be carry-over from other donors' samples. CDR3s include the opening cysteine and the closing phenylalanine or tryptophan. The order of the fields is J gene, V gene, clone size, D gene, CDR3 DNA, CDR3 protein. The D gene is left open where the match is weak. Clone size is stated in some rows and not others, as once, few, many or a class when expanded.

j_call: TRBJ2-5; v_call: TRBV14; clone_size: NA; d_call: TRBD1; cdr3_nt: TGTGCCAGCAGCCAAGGGACAGGGCAGAGGCCAGAGACCCAGTACTTC; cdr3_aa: CASSQGTGQRPETQYF
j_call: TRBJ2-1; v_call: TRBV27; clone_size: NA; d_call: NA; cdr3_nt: TGTGCCAGCAGTTTATTGGGTTACAATGAGCAGTTCTTC; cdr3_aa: CASSLLGYNEQFF
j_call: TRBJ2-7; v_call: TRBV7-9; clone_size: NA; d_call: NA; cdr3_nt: TGTGCCAGCAGCTCCTCAAGGGTTTCCCTTTTAGAGCAGTACTTC; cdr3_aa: CASSSSRVSLLEQYF
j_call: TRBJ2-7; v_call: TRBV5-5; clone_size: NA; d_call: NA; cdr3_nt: TGTGCCAGCAGCTCCCTTTTTGAGCCCTACGAGCAGTACTTC; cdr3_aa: CASSSLFEPYEQYF
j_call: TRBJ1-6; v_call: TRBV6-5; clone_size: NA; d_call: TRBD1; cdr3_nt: TGTGCCAGCAGTTACGGACAGGGGGCCGGTTCACCCCTCCACTTT; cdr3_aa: CASSYGQGAGSPLHF
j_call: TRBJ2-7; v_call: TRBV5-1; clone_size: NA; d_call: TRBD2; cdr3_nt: TGCGCCAGCAGCTTCCGGACTAGCGGGAGCGAGCAGTACTTC; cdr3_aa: CASSFRTSGSEQYF
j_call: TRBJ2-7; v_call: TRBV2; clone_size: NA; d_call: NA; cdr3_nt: TGTGCCAGCAGTGAAGGGGCCTTTACTCGAGCCAGCCACGAGCAGTACTTC; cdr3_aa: CASSEGAFTRASHEQYF
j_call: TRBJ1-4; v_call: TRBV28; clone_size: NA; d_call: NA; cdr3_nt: TGTGCCAGCAGTTTGGGGGGATGGGAAAAACTGTTTTTT; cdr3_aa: CASSLGGWEKLFF
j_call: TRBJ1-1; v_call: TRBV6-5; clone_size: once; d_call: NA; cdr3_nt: TGTGCCAGCAGTTACCCCACAGGAGGGGATGCTGAAGCTTTCTTT; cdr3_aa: CASSYPTGGDAEAFF
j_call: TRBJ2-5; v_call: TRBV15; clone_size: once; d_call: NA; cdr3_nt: TGTGCCACCAGCAGAGGACAGCCCCAAGAGACCCAGTACTTC; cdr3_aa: CATSRGQPQETQYF
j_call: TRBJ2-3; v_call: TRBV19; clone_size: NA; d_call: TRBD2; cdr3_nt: TGTGCCAGTAGTAGCCTAGCGGGAGGGCCCCCAGATACGCAGTATTTT; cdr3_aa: CASSSLAGGPPDTQYF
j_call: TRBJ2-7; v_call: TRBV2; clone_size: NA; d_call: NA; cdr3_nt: TGTGCCAGCAACTTGCCTAGGGGGATCTACGAGCAGTACTTC; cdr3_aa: CASNLPRGIYEQYF
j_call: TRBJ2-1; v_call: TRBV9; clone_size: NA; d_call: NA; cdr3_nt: TGTGCCAGCAGTGCCGGGAACTCCTACAATGAGCAGTTCTTC; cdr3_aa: CASSAGNSYNEQFF
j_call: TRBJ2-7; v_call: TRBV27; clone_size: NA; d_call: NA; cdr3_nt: TGTGCCAGCAGTTTATTCCCAGGGAATACCTACGAGCAGTACTTC; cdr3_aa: CASSLFPGNTYEQYF
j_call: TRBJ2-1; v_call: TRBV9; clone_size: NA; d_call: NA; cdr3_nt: TGTGCCAGCAGCGTAGGGGGGCGCAATGAGCAGTTCTTC; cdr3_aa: CASSVGGRNEQFF